The present T cell receptor (beta chain) was sequenced within a study of T cell responses to AZD1222 COVID-19 vaccine. Germline V gene lookup returns CDR1 SGHNT and CDR2 YENEEA. The CDR3 sequence is 16 residues long. With V trimmed by 5 bases and J by 0 bases, 8 bases remained unmatched. Method: immunoSEQ multiplex PCR; TCRdb's copy keeps in-frame clones and lacks some. The profile shows around 110,000 clones, 84% of them singletons. The receptor was derived from an adult in good health. The rearrangement joins TRBV11-3 to TRBJ2-3, with 7 bases aligning to TRBD1. The sample in question was peripheral blood, obtained on day 0 of AZD1222 vaccination. The CDR3 coding sequence is TGTGCCAGCAGCACGACAGGGATCTCTAGCACAGATACGCAGTATTTT. Translating gives CASSTTGISSTDTQYF.